This TCR beta chain was captured in a study of blood T cell repertoires in COVID-19. The method was immunoSEQ multiplex PCR; TCRdb's version includes in-frame clones alone and lacks a portion of them. The table has 150,000 to 200,000 clones, around 89% seen once. The CDR3 extends over 16 amino acids. CDR1 is SGHTA, CDR2 FQGNSA, per germline. The trim removed 0 bases at V and 6 bases at J, leaving 4 bases unmatched. The chain uses TRBV7-2 and TRBJ2-2, with TRBD2 matching 10 bases. The TCR comes from a woman aged 45-59 years who had recovered from COVID-19. The source material was PBMCs or T cells enriched from blood (not recorded which). The CDR3 region is CASSLASSGGAGELFF. The CDR3 DNA sequence: TGTGCCAGCAGCTTAGCGTCCAGCGGGGGGGCCGGGGAGCTGTTTTTT.